This TCR beta chain was sequenced during a study of blood T cell repertoires in COVID-19. Study overall: The origin of the acute and convalescent COVID-19 samples was the United States, Italy and Spain. T cells, B-cell-depleted T cells, or PBMCs supplied cDNA or gDNA.

Per the germline V gene, CDR1 is SGHTA and CDR2 is FQGNSA. The CDR3 consists of 17 residues. Trimming pared 0 bases from V and 7 bases from J, leaving 18 bases between. Original methodology: Counts of nucleated cells, estimated from reference gene primer amplification, were obtained. Only in-frame clones appear in the TCRdb table, and some are missing; sequencing was by immunoSEQ multiplex PCR. That table is the source of V, J and clone size, and D and trimming were worked out from the DNA. The table shows roughly 80,000 clones, with approximately 89% occurring only once. V and J are TRBV7-2 and TRBJ2-2; D may be TRBD2 (7 bases). This TCR was sampled from a woman older than 75 with acute or convalescent COVID-19. The sample consisted of peripheral blood. CDR3 in amino acids: CASSLADRGALVGELFF. In nucleotides, the CDR3 is TGTGCCAGCAGCTTAGCGGATCGGGGGGCGCTGGTCGGGGAGCTGTTTTTT.